This entry features one T cell receptor (beta chain) sequence. Its antigen remains unidentified. No much larger clone exists at a distance of one base, and base qualities are not known. The sample is drawn from a study of OX40 agonist ivuxolimab in advanced cancers. Concerning the study at large: Ivuxolimab was a fully human IgG2 agonistic monoclonal antibody targeting the costimulatory receptor OX40 (CD134). Intravenous ivuxolimab was administered to patients every 2 weeks at six dose levels: 0.01, 0.1, 0.3, 1.5, 3 and 10 mg/kg. Of the roughly 54 patients in dose escalation, some 20 had hepatocellular carcinoma, some 15 had melanoma, 9 had renal cell carcinoma and 9 had head and neck cancer. A male proportion of roughly 85% and a mean age of around 60 years, ranging from about 23 to 90, were recorded for the dose-escalation cohort. Prior anti-PD-1, anti-PD-L1 or anti-CTLA-4 therapy was permitted, and approximately 39% of dose-escalation patients had received checkpoint inhibitors. Three dose-escalation patients achieved partial responses, one with hepatocellular carcinoma and two with cutaneous melanoma. Peripheral TCRbeta sequencing was intended to test whether TCR sequence diversity was altered and clonal T-cell expansion was caused by ivuxolimab. The monotherapy dose-escalation portion (N of about 50 patients) of the phase I ivuxolimab trial is reported in the paper. What the study reported, not specific to this receptor: Partial responders in the 0.1-3.0 mg/kg groups had among the lowest normalized peripheral clonal expansion, especially among CD8+ T cells. After ivuxolimab, more expanded clones were found on average in CD8+ T cells than in CD4+ T cells. Low levels of normalized T-cell clonal expansion were also seen in some patients who did not respond. Clonal expansion of both CD4+ and CD8+ blood T cells was observed from baseline to week 6 at doses 0.1 to 3.0 mg/kg. The antigen specificity of the clonally expanded peripheral T cells was not determined.

Genomic DNA was isolated from the sorted cells so that the TCRbeta CDR3 region could be sequenced. The immunoSEQ Assay was used to sequence the TCRbeta CDR3 regions. Drawn from immuneACCESS, this table holds only the in-frame rearrangements with V and J called that TCRdb kept. Clones are partly lost; checked studies trace under half to an unresolved V gene and leave the rest unexplained. This sample gives some 130,000 clones in total; approximately 90% of them show up just once. The ten largest make up 0.9% to 1.2% of the sample. The trial excluded patients who had a history of autoimmune disease or were on systemic immunosuppression. Peripheral blood for TCR sequencing was collected from all dose cohorts at baseline, on cycle 4 day 1, and on cycle 7 day 1. The samples were drawn from a first-in-human, open-label, multicenter phase I dose-escalation trial of ivuxolimab. Adults with locally advanced or metastatic head and neck squamous cell, hepatocellular, melanoma or renal cell carcinoma were enrolled in the trial. Before TCR sequencing, CD4+ and CD8+ T cells were separately sorted from peripheral blood.

The junction carries 17 bases between V and J, which are trimmed by 3 bases and 0 bases respectively. The cysteine opens and the phenylalanine closes a CDR3 of 17 amino acids. Just CDR3 DNA is preserved here, 51 bases in frame from base 1. CDR1 SGDLS and CDR2 YYNGEE are derived from the germline V gene. The V gene is TRBV9 and the J gene is TRBJ2-3; TRBD1 is perhaps the D gene, given 6 matching bases. This sequence originates from an adult with an advanced solid tumor such as melanoma, head and neck, liver or kidney cancer. Sequenced here: CD4+ or CD8+ T cells sorted from blood, sampled in a trial of the OX40 agonist ivuxolimab. The sequence in DNA is TGTGCCAGCAGCGCTGCCGCCGGGACAACTAGCACAGATACGCAGTATTTT. The resulting protein is CASSAAAGTTSTDTQYF. With the rest looked up from the reference TRBV9 and TRBJ2-3 genes rather than sequenced, the full variable domain is DSGVTQTPKHLITATGQRVTLRCSPRSGDLSVYWYQQSLDQGLQFLIQYYNGEERAKGNILERFSAQQFPDLHSELNLSSLELGDSALYFCASSAAAGTTSTDTQYFGPGTRLTVL.